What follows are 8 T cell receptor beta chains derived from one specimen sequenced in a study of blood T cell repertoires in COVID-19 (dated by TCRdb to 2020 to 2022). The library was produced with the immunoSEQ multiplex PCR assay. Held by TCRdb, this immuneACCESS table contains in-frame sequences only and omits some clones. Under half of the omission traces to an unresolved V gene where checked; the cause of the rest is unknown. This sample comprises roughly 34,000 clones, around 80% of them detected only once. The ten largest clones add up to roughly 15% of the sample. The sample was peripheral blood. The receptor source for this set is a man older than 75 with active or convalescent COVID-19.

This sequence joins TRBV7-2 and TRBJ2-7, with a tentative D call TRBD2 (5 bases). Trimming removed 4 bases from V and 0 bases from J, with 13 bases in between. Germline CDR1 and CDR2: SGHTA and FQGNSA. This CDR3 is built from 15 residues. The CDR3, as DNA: TGTGCCAGCAGCTGGAAAGCGGAGAGCTCCTACGAGCAGTACTTC. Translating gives CASSWKAESSYEQYF.

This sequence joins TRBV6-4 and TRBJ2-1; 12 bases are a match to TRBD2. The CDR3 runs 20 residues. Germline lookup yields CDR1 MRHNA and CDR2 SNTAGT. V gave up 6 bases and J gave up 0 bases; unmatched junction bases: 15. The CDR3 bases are TGTGCCAGCAGCGCCGGGACTAGCGGGTACAAAGAGGGCTCCTACAATGAGCAGTTCTTC. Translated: CASSAGTSGYKEGSYNEQFF.

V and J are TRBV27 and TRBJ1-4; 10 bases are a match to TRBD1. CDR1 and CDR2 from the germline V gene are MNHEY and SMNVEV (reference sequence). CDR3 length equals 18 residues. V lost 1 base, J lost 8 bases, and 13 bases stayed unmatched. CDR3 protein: CASSLFRDRGNSVEKLFF. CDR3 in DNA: TGTGCCAGCAGTTTATTCCGGGACAGGGGAAACTCAGTGGAAAAACTGTTTTTT.

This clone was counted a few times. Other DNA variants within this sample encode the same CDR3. The CDR3 reads CASSLTGWNSPLHF. The CDR3 nucleotides are TGTGCCAGCAGTTTGACAGGGTGGAATTCACCCCTCCACTTT. This chain joins TRBV27 and TRBJ1-6; 7 nucleotides line up with TRBD1. Germline CDR1 is MNHEY and CDR2 is SMNVEV (reference sequence). CDR3 size: 14 residues. J lost 7 bases, V lost 3 bases, and 3 bases had no gene match.

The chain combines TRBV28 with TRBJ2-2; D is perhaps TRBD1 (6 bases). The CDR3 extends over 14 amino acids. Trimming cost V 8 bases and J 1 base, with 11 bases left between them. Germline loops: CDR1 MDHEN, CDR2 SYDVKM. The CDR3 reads CASGPGQNTGELFF. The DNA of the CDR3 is TGTGCCAGCGGACCGGGACAGAACACCGGGGAGCTGTTTTTT.

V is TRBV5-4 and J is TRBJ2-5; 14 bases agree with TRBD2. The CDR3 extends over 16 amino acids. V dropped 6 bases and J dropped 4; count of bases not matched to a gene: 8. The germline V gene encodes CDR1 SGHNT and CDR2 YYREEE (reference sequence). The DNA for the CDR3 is TGTGCCAGCACCAGGGGACTAGCGGGAGATGGAGAGACCCAGTACTTC. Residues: CASTRGLAGDGETQYF. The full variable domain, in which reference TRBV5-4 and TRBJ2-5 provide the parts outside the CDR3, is ETGVTQSPTHLIKTRGQQVTLRCSSQSGHNTVSWYQQALGQGPQFIFQYYREEENGRGNFPPRFSGLQFPNYSSELNVNALELDDSALYLCASTRGLAGDGETQYFGPGTRLLVL.

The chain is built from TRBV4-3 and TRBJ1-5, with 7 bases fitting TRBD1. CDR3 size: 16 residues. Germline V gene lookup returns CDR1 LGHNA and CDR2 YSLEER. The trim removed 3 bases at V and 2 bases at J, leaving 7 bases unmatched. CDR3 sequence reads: CASSQYLGQGNQPQHF. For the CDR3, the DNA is TGCGCCAGCAGCCAGTATCTCGGACAGGGCAATCAGCCCCAGCATTTT.

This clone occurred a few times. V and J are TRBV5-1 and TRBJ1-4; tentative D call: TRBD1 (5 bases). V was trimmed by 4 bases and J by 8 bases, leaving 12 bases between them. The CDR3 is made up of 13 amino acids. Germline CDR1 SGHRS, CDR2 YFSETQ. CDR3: CASSTADNEKLFF. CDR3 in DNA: TGCGCCAGCAGCACGGCGGACAACGAAAAACTGTTTTTT.